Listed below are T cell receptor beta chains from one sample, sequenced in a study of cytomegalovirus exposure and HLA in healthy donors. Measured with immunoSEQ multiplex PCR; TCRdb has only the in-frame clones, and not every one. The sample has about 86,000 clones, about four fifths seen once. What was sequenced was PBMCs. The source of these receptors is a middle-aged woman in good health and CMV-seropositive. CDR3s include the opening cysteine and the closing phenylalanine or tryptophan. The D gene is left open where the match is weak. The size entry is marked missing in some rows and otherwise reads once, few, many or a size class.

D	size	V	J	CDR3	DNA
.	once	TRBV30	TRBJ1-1	CAWTPGHMNTEAFF	TGTGCCTGGACCCCGGGACATATGAACACTGAAGCTTTCTTT
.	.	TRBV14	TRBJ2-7	CASSLSRLVREQYF	TGTGCCAGCAGCCTCTCCCGGTTAGTTCGCGAGCAGTACTTC
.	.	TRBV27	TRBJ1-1	CASSLQGTTEAFF	TGTGCCAGCAGTTTACAGGGGACCACTGAAGCTTTCTTT
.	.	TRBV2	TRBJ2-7	CASSGDRASGRTHEQYF	TGTGCCAGCAGTGGGGACAGGGCGAGCGGGAGGACCCACGAGCAGTACTTC
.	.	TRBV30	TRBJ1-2	CAWSGRRGGSYGYTF	TGTGCCTGGAGTGGCCGGCGGGGGGGAAGCTATGGCTACACCTTC
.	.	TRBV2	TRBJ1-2	CASSTLDRIYGYTF	TGTGCCAGCAGCACCCTGGACAGAATCTATGGCTACACCTTC
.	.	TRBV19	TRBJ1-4	CASSIQWAAEKLFF	TGTGCCAGTAGTATACAGTGGGCAGCTGAAAAACTGTTTTTT
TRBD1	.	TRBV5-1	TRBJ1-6	CASSLAGTVNSPLHF	TGCGCCAGCAGCTTGGCCGGGACAGTTAATTCACCCCTCCACTTT
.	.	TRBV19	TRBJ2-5	CASTDAGPSETQYF	TGTGCCAGTACCGACGCAGGCCCTTCAGAGACCCAGTACTTC
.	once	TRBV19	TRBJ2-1	CASSPWNTRGNEQFF	TGTGCCAGTAGTCCTTGGAACACGAGAGGCAATGAGCAGTTCTTC
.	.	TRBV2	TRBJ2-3	CASSRRGASTDTQYF	TGTGCCAGCAGTCGTCGGGGGGCTAGCACAGATACGCAGTATTTT
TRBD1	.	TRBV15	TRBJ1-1	CATSRDDRAGTEAFF	TGTGCCACCAGCAGAGATGACAGGGCGGGCACTGAAGCTTTCTTT
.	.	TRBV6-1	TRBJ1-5	CASSERGNQPQHF	TGTGCCAGCAGTGAACGGGGGAATCAGCCCCAGCATTTT
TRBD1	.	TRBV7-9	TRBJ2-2	CASSLVRGRGTGELFF	TGTGCCAGCAGCTTGGTGAGGGGGCGAGGCACCGGGGAGCTGTTTTTT
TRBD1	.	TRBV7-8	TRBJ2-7	CASSLVQGTGGYEQYF	TGTGCCAGCAGCTTAGTTCAGGGGACAGGGGGCTACGAGCAGTACTTC
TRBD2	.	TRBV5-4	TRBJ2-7	CASSTGLAGGEQYF	TGTGCCAGCAGCACGGGACTAGCGGGAGGCGAGCAGTACTTC
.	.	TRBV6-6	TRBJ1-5	CASSSPAGSGNQPQHF	TGTGCCAGCAGTTCCCCGGCAGGGTCGGGTAATCAGCCCCAGCATTTT
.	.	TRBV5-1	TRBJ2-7	CASSLGAGHPYEQYF	TGCGCCAGCAGCTTGGGGGCAGGACATCCCTACGAGCAGTACTTC
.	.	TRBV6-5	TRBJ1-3	CASSYAYRAGNTIYF	TGTGCCAGCAGTTACGCCTACAGAGCTGGAAACACCATATATTTT
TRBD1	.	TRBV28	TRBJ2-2	CASSATPWDRSRLANTGELFF	TGTGCCAGCAGTGCCACCCCTTGGGACAGGAGTCGATTAGCGAACACCGGGGAGCTGTTTTTT
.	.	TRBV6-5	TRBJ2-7	CASRSPGLKPHEQYF	TGTGCCAGCAGATCCCCGGGACTTAAGCCCCACGAGCAGTACTTC
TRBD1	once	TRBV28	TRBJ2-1	CASSPAGGEGLYNEQFF	TGTGCCAGCAGTCCAGCAGGGGGCGAGGGTTTATACAATGAGCAGTTCTTC
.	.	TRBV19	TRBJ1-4	CASSFQMAAEKLFF	TGTGCCAGTAGTTTCCAAATGGCGGCCGAAAAACTGTTTTTT
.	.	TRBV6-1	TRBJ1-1	CASSGLQGNTEAFF	TGTGCCAGCAGCGGTCTACAGGGGAACACTGAAGCTTTCTTT
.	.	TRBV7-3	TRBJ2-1	CASSFGSAHNEQFF	TGTGCCAGCAGCTTTGGTAGTGCCCACAATGAGCAGTTCTTC
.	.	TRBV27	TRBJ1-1	CASSLRDPGTEAFF	TGTGCCAGCAGTTTACGAGACCCGGGGACTGAAGCTTTCTTT
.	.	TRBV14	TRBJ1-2	CASSQVFGLTLYGYTF	TGTGCCAGCAGCCAGGTGTTTGGGCTGACCCTCTATGGCTACACCTTC
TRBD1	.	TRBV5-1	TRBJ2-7	CASSTWTGGYEQYF	TGCGCCAGCAGCACGTGGACAGGGGGCTACGAGCAGTACTTC
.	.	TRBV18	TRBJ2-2	CASSPRSTGELFF	TGTGCCAGCTCACCCAGATCTACCGGGGAGCTGTTTTTT
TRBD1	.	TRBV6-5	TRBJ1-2	CASSPGGGGCTF	TGTGCCAGCAGTCCAGGGGGAGGAGGCTGCACCTTC
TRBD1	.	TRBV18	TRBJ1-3	CASSPGQGNTIYF	TGTGCCAGCTCCCCGGGACAGGGGAACACCATATATTTT
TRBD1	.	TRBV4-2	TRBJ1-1	CASSTGTGARGTEAFF	TGTGCCAGCAGCACCGGGACAGGGGCCCGCGGCACTGAAGCTTTCTTT
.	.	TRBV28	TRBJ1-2	CASSLPNYGYTF	TGTGCCAGCAGTTTACCAAACTATGGCTACACCTTC
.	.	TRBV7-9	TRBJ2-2	CASSSGAEELFF	TGTGCCAGCAGCTCAGGGGCAGAGGAGCTGTTTTTT
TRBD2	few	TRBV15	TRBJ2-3	CATVGAGTDTQYF	TGTGCCACCGTTGGAGCGGGAACAGATACGCAGTATTTT
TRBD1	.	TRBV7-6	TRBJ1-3	CASTFGQGSSGNTIYF	TGTGCCAGCACCTTTGGACAGGGTTCCTCTGGAAACACCATATATTTT
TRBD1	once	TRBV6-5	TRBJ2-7	CASTPDREIYEQYF	TGTGCCAGCACCCCCGACAGGGAGATCTACGAGCAGTACTTC
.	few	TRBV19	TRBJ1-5	CASSPGADQPQHF	TGTGCCAGTAGTCCCGGAGCCGATCAGCCCCAGCATTTT
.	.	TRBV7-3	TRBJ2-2	CASKGGTGELFF	TGTGCCAGCAAGGGGGGGACCGGGGAGCTGTTTTTT
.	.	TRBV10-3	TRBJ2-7	CAISGGGGSGPYEQYF	TGTGCCATCAGTGGGGGAGGGGGGTCGGGTCCCTACGAGCAGTACTTC
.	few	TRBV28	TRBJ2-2	CASSLRTGELFF	TGTGCCAGCAGTTTACGGACCGGGGAGCTGTTTTTT
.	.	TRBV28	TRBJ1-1	CASSYSGRTEAFF	TGTGCCAGCAGCTACTCGGGTAGGACTGAAGCTTTCTTT
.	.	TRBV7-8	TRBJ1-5	CASSLGAVPSNQPQHF	TGTGCCAGCAGCTTAGGGGCAGTTCCTAGCAATCAGCCCCAGCATTTT
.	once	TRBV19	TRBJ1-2	CATQTDLNYGYTF	TGTGCCACACAGACAGACCTAAACTATGGCTACACCTTC
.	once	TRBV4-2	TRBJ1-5	CASSQDSRSASNQPQHF	TGTGCCAGCAGCCAGGACTCCAGGAGTGCGAGCAATCAGCCCCAGCATTTT
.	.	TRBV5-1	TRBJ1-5	CASSAGPGQPQHF	TGCGCCAGCAGCGCGGGACCTGGACAGCCCCAGCATTTT
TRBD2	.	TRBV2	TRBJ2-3	CASSGGTSGRAGADTQYF	TGTGCCAGCAGTGGAGGGACTAGCGGGAGGGCCGGGGCAGATACGCAGTATTTT
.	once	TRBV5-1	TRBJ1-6	CASSAEGNSPLHF	TGCGCCAGCAGTGCAGAGGGAAATTCACCCCTCCACTTT
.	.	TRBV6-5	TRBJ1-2	CASSDRNYGYTF	TGTGCCAGCAGCGACAGAAACTATGGCTACACCTTC
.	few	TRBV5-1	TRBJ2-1	CASSSGLSSYNEQFF	TGCGCCAGCAGCTCAGGACTGAGCTCCTACAATGAGCAGTTCTTC
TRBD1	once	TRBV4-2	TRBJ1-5	CASSQVLMTGGQPQHF	TGTGCCAGCAGCCAAGTTCTGATGACAGGGGGACAGCCCCAGCATTTT
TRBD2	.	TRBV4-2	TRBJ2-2	CASSQDSSGGAGELFF	TGTGCCAGCAGCCAAGATTCTAGCGGGGGGGCAGGGGAGCTGTTTTTT
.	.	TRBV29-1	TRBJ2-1	CSVEDNYRVQGTYNEQFF	TGCAGCGTTGAAGACAACTACAGGGTCCAAGGGACCTACAATGAGCAGTTCTTC
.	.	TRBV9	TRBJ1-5	CASSPGTGGNQPQHF	TGTGCCAGCAGCCCCGGGACTGGTGGCAATCAGCCCCAGCATTTT
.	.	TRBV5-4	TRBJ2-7	CASSWERTDYEQYF	TGTGCCAGCAGCTGGGAAAGGACAGACTACGAGCAGTACTTC
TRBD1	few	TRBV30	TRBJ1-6	CAWSAGGGGSPLHF	TGTGCCTGGAGTGCAGGGGGTGGAGGGTCACCCCTCCACTTT